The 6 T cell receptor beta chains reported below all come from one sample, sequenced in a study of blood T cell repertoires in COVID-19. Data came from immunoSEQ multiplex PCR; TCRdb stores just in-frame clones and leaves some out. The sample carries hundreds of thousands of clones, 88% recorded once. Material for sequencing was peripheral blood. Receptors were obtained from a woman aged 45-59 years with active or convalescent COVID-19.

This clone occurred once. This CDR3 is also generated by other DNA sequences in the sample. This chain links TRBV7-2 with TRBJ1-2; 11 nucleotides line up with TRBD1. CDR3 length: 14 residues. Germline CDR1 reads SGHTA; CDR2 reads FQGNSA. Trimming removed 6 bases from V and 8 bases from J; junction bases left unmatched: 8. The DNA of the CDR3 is TGTGCCAGCAGTCTTGGACAGGGGGCGCGCGGCTACACCTTC. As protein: CASSLGQGARGYTF.

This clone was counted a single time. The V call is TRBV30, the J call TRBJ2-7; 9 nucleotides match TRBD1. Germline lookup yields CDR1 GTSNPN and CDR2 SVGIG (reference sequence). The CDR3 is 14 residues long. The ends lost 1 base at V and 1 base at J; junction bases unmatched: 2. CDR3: CAWSEGTGSYEQYF. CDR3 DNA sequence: TGTGCCTGGAGTGAAGGGACAGGGTCCTACGAGCAGTACTTC.

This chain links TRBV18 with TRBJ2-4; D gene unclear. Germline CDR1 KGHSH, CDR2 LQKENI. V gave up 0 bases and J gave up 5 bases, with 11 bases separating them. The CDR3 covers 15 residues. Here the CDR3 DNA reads TGTGCCAGCTCACCACCGTACGGAGCGCAAAACATTCAGTACTTC. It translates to CASSPPYGAQNIQYF.

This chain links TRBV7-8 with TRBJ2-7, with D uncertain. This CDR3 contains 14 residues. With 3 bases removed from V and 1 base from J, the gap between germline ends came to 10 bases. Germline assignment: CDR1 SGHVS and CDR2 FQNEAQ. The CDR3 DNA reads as TGTGCCAGCAGCTTCACAGAAGGTTCCTACGAGCAGTACTTC. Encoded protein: CASSFTEGSYEQYF.

The CDR3 DNA is TGTGCCATCAGTGAGGGGCGTGGACAGGTTAATGAAAAACTGTTTTTT. Residues: CAISEGRGQVNEKLFF. This chain joins TRBV10-3 and TRBJ1-4; 7 bases fit TRBD1. CDR1 ENHRY and CDR2 SYGVKD come from the germline V gene. The CDR3 extends over 16 amino acids. The V and J ends lost 2 bases and 4 bases, in that order; junction bases with no gene match: 7.

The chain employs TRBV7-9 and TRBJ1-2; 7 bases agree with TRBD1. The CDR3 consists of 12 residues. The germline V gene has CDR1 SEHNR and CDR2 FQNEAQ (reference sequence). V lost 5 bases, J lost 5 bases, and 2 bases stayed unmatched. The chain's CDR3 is CASSTGEYGYTF. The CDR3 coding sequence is TGTGCCAGCAGCACAGGGGAGTATGGCTACACCTTC.